A single sample gave rise to the 20 T cell receptor beta chains below, sequenced in a study of T-cell reconstitution after alpha-beta-depleted transplantation in children. Unique molecular identifiers were incorporated into the prepared TCRbeta library. Using its own MiXCR run on the PCR reads, TCRdb lists one record per CDR3 protein. The data show about 340,000 distinct CDR3 sequences, about 16% seen once. Sequenced material: PBMCs, mostly from graft donor cells, taken 360 days after TCRalphabeta/CD19-depleted stem cell transplant. All receptors come from a male patient aged 2 to 10 who had a stem cell transplant for acute lymphoblastic leukemia, so the T cells may come from the graft donor.

In its sample, this clonotype was seen a few times. The chain couples TRBV6-5 to TRBJ2-7, with D possibly being TRBD1 (5 bases). The germline V and J ends were trimmed by 2 bases and 5 bases, with 7 bases remaining between them. This CDR3 spans 12 amino acids. Germline-derived CDR1 and CDR2 are MNHEY and SVGAGI. The CDR3 region is CASSYRGNEQYF. In DNA, the CDR3 is TGTGCCAGCAGTTACAGGGGCAACGAGCAGTACTTC.

This clonotype was observed a few times. The chain carries TRBV11-1 and TRBJ2-7; D might be TRBD1 or TRBD2, each matching 5 bases. The CDR3 is made up of 18 amino acids. Trimming left V 1 base short and J 0 bases short, with 19 bases between. CDR1 and CDR2 from the germline V gene are SGHAT and FQDESV (reference sequence). The CDR3 sequence: CASSLGRGNGAHSYEQYF. The CDR3 DNA sequence: TGTGCCAGCAGCTTAGGGCGAGGAAACGGGGCCCACTCCTACGAGCAGTACTTC.

The CDR3 DNA reads TGTGCCAGCACCCTTTTTCGGGCGGGGCGGGACAGACTTTACGAGCAGTACTTC. Its translation is CASTLFRAGRDRLYEQYF. The V call is TRBV6-1, the J call TRBJ2-7, with D perhaps matching TRBD1 (7 bases). This CDR3 is 18 amino acids long. Germline loops: CDR1 MNHNS, CDR2 SASEGT. Trimming removed 7 bases at V and 4 bases at J, with 29 bases between.

The rearrangement links TRBV4-1 to TRBJ1-1; D gene uncertain. The CDR3 is 15 amino acids. Trimming pared 0 bases from V and 0 bases from J, leaving 8 bases between. Germline loops: CDR1 MGHRA, CDR2 YSYEKL. This CDR3 is CASSQDSRLNTEAFF. In nucleotides, the CDR3 is TGCGCCAGCAGCCAAGATAGCCGGCTGAACACTGAAGCTTTCTTT.

Here the CDR3 reads CASSFHRGISNTGELFF. The CDR3 DNA follows: TGTGCCAGCAGTTTTCACAGGGGGATTTCGAACACCGGGGAGCTGTTTTTT. This chain connects TRBV28 to TRBJ2-2; 8 bases fit TRBD1. Looked up from germline, CDR1 is MDHEN and CDR2 is SYDVKM. Trimming cost V 3 bases and J 0 bases; bases outside gene matches: 6. This CDR3 region has 17 residues.

This clonotype was detected only a few times. The V call is TRBV7-6, the J call TRBJ2-7; TRBD1 aligns across 8 bases. The germline V gene has CDR1 SGHVS and CDR2 FNYEAQ. The CDR3 is 15 amino acids. J was trimmed by 0 bases and V by 2 bases; bases with no gene match: 3. The CDR3 reads CASSLPGQASYEQYF. The CDR3 coding sequence is TGTGCCAGCAGCTTACCGGGACAGGCCTCCTACGAGCAGTACTTC.

This clonotype showed up just a few times. The CDR3 bases are TGTGCCAGCAGTCCAGCGGGAGGGCCCTGGACAGATACGCAGTATTTT. Amino acid sequence: CASSPAGGPWTDTQYF. This chain joins TRBV28 and TRBJ2-3, with 10 bases that match TRBD2. CDR3 length equals 16 residues. V trimming: 5 bases; J trimming: 3 bases; junction bases outside the gene matches: 8. In germline, CDR1 is MDHEN, CDR2 SYDVKM.

The J gene is TRBJ2-1, the V gene TRBV20-1; 7 bases match TRBD2. Looked up from germline, CDR1 is DFQATT and CDR2 is SNEGSKA (reference sequence). The CDR3 loop spans 14 amino acids. The V gene end was trimmed by 8 bases and the J gene end by 3 bases; junction bases not matched to a gene: 10. The CDR3 loop reads CSTPTSRFYNEQFF. In DNA form, the CDR3 reads TGCAGTACCCCGACTAGCCGCTTCTACAATGAGCAGTTCTTC.

This clonotype was observed a single time. V and J are TRBV28 and TRBJ2-7; TRBD2 matches 8 bases. CDR3 size: 16 residues. Germline-derived CDR1 and CDR2 are MDHEN and SYDVKM. Trimming at V came to 3 bases and at J to 1 base, leaving 8 bases not matched to a gene. The CDR3 region has the DNA TGTGCCAGCAGTTTGGCCGGTACTAGCGGATCCTACGAGCAGTACTTC. Encoded protein: CASSLAGTSGSYEQYF.

This clonotype occurred a few times. CDR3 nucleotide sequence: TGTGCCAGCAGTTTATCGGACAGGGGGCGACTAGCGGAGAGCTCCTACAATGAGCAGTTCTTC. Translation: CASSLSDRGRLAESSYNEQFF. This chain joins TRBV28 and TRBJ2-1; TRBD1 aligns across 11 bases. The CDR3 spans 21 residues. J was trimmed by 0 bases and V by 1 base; bases with no gene match: 14. Per germline, CDR1 MDHEN and CDR2 SYDVKM.

The table lists this clonotype with a few counts. The chain couples TRBV4-1 to TRBJ1-2; TRBD1 aligns across 8 bases. V lost 2 bases to trimming and J lost 2 bases; unmatched junction nucleotides: 7. Germline CDR1 and CDR2: MGHRA and YSYEKL. The CDR3 totals 16 residues. The CDR3 region is CASSQLAGGANYGYTF. The CDR3 nucleotides read TGCGCCAGCAGCCAATTGGCAGGGGGCGCAAACTATGGCTACACCTTC.

This clonotype was detected a few times. This chain links TRBV5-1 with TRBJ2-5; D is unresolved. Germline loops: CDR1 SGHRS, CDR2 YFSETQ. There are 14 residues in the CDR3. V lost 4 bases, J lost 4 bases, and 14 bases lay in between. This CDR3 reads CASSVIGPRETQYF. The CDR3 DNA reads TGCGCCAGCAGCGTGATCGGACCGAGAGAGACCCAGTACTTC.

The chain uses TRBV11-1 and TRBJ2-3; the match to TRBD2 covers 16 bases. V shed 5 bases and J 3 bases; nucleotides not matched to a gene: 14. CDR3 length: 20 amino acids. The V gene's germline CDR1 is SGHAT and CDR2 FQDESV (reference sequence). CDR3 DNA sequence: TGTGCCAGCAGCCCTCACCTGGGACTAGCGGGAGGGCCCCTAACAGATACGCAGTATTTT. Amino acid sequence: CASSPHLGLAGGPLTDTQYF.

The rearrangement joins TRBV11-2 to TRBJ2-3; D gene unclear. The CDR3 sequence is 14 residues long. The V and J ends lost 0 bases and 3 bases respectively, with 7 bases between them. Germline V CDR1 and CDR2: SGHAT, FQNNGV. CDR3 nucleotides: TGTGCCAGCAGCTTAGACCTCCAAACAGATACGCAGTATTTT. It translates to CASSLDLQTDTQYF.

The V call is TRBV12-3 or TRBV12-4, the J call TRBJ2-2; 9 nucleotides agree with TRBD2. Trimming cost V 4 bases and J 7 bases; bases outside gene matches: 4. This CDR3 spans 14 amino acids. The CDR3 is CASSSRTSVGELFF. The CDR3 DNA sequence: TGTGCCAGCAGTTCGAGGACTAGCGTCGGGGAGCTGTTTTTT.

In this sample, this clonotype turned up once. V and J are TRBV7-9 and TRBJ2-5; unclear D gene. Germline values: CDR1 SEHNR, CDR2 FQNEAQ (reference sequence). V was clipped by 0 bases and J by 3 bases, with 11 bases between them. The CDR3 is made up of 15 amino acids. The CDR3 DNA reads as TGTGCCAGCAGCTTAGCGCTGGGTTGGAAAGAGACCCAGTACTTC. Its protein is CASSLALGWKETQYF.

In DNA, the CDR3 is TGTGCCAGCAGGACGGGGAGCGCCGGGGAGCTGTTTTTT. It translates to CASRTGSAGELFF. V gene TRBV2 combines with J gene TRBJ2-2; D is perhaps TRBD2 (5 bases). Trimming removed 6 bases at V and 6 bases at J, with 11 bases between. The CDR3 contains 13 residues. From germline, CDR1 is SNHLY and CDR2 FYNNEI.

The chain recombines TRBV7-3 with TRBJ2-2; D gene uncertain. CDR1 is SGHTA, CDR2 FQGTGA, per germline. V was cut by 4 bases and J by 7 bases, with 13 bases left in between. The CDR3 extends over 14 amino acids. The CDR3 is CASSSMPGRGELFF. The CDR3 DNA follows: TGTGCCAGCAGCTCCATGCCGGGCCGCGGGGAGCTGTTTTTT.

This clonotype came up many times. The chain recombines TRBV9 with TRBJ1-2; D uncertain. The V end lost 0 bases, the J end lost 0 bases, and 9 bases lay between the germline ends. The CDR3 is 15 residues long. Germline V lookup: CDR1 SGDLS, CDR2 YYNGEE. The CDR3 reads CASSVGLSTNYGYTF. The CDR3 DNA follows: TGTGCCAGCAGCGTAGGTCTCAGCACTAACTATGGCTACACCTTC.

This chain connects TRBV10-3 to TRBJ2-7; TRBD2 might be the D (5 bases). V was clipped by 11 bases and J by 9 bases, with 14 bases between them. The V gene's germline CDR1 is ENHRY and CDR2 SYGVKD. This CDR3 is 10 amino acids long. The CDR3 region has the DNA TGTGCCCATGGGTACGGGGTGCAGTACTTC. Its translation is CAHGYGVQYF.